This T cell receptor (beta chain) was documented in a study of CD8 T cells in Susac syndrome. V was pared by 4 bases and J by 2 bases, with 5 bases between. Germline V gene lookup returns CDR1 SGHNT and CDR2 YYREEE (reference sequence). The CDR3 extends over 12 amino acids. Reverse transcription of about 0.45 to 1 ug RNA was carried out with random hexamers. TCRdb independently ran MiXCR on the immunoSEQ multiplex PCR reads; one entry per CDR3 protein. Seen here are about 150,000 distinct CDR3 sequences, 95% to 96% observed once, and the top ten hold roughly 0.15%. This sequence joins TRBV5-4 and TRBJ2-3, with unresolved D. The sequencing sample was made of CD8+ T cells from PBMCs. This clonotype was sampled from a human donor with multiple sclerosis. The CDR3 DNA reads TGTGCCAGCAGCCAATTCACAGATACGCAGTATTTT. Its protein product is CASSQFTDTQYF.